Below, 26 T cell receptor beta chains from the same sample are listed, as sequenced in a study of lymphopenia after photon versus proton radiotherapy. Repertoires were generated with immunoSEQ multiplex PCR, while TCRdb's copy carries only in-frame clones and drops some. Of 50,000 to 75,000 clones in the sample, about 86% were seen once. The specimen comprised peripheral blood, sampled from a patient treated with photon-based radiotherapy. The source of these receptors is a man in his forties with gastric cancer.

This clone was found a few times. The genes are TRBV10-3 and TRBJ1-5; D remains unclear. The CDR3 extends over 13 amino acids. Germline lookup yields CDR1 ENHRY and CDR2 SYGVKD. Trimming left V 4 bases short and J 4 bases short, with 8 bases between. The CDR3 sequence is CAISGAANQPQHF. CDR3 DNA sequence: TGTGCCATCAGTGGAGCGGCTAATCAGCCCCAGCATTTT.

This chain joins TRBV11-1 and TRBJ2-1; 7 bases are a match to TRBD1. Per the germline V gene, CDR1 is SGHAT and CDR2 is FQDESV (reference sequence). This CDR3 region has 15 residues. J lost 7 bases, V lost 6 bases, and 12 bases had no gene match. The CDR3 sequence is CASRGDRAPRNEQFF. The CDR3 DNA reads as TGTGCCAGCAGGGGAGACAGGGCCCCCCGAAATGAGCAGTTCTTC. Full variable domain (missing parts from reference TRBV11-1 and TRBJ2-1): EAEVAQSPRYKITEKSQAVAFWCDPISGHATLYWYRQILGQGPELLVQFQDESVVDDSQLPKDRFSAERLKGVDSTLKIQPAELGDSAMYLCASRGDRAPRNEQFFGPGTRLTVL.

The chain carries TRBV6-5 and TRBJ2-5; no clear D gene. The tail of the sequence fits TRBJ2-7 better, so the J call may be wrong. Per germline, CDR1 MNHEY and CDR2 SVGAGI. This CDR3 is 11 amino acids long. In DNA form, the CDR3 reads TGTGCCAGTAGGAGTGTGTACGAGCAGTACTTC. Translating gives CASRSVYEQYF.

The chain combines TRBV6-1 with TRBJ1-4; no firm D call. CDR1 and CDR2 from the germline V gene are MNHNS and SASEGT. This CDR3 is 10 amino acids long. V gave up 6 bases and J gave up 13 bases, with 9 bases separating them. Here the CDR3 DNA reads TGTGCCAGCAGAGGAGGCCGACTGTTTTTT. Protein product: CASRGGRLFF.

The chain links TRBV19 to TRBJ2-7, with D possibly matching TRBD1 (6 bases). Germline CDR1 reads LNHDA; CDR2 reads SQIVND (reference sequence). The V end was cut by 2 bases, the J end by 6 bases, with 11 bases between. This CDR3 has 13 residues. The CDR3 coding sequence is TGTGCCAGTAGTATAAGCCAGGGGCGCGAGCAGTACTTC. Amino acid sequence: CASSISQGREQYF. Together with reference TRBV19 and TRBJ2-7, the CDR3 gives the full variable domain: DGGITQSPKYLFRKEGQNVTLSCEQNLNHDAMYWYRQDPGQGLRLIYYSQIVNDFQKGDIAEGYSVSREKKESFPLTVTSAQKNPTAFYLCASSISQGREQYFGPGTRLTVT.

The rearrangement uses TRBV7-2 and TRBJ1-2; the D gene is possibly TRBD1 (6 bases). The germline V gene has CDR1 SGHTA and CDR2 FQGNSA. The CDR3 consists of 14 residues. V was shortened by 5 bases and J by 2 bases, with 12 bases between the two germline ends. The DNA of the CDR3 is TGTGCCAGCAGCCCATCACAGGGAAACTATGGCTACACCTTC. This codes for CASSPSQGNYGYTF.

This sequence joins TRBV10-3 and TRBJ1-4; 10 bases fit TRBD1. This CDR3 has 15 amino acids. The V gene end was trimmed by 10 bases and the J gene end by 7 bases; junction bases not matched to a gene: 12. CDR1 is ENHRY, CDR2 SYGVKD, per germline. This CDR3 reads CATRRGTGVSEKLFF. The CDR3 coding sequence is TGTGCCACCCGCCGAGGGACAGGGGTTAGTGAAAAACTGTTTTTT.

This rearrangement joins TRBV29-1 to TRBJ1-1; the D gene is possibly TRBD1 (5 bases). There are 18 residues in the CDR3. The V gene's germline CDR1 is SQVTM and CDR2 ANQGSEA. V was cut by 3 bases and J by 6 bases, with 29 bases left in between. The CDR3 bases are TGCAGCGTTGAGGGCCCCTCACAGGAAGGGGCCGGTCGAGCTGAAGCTTTCTTT. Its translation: CSVEGPSQEGAGRAEAFF.

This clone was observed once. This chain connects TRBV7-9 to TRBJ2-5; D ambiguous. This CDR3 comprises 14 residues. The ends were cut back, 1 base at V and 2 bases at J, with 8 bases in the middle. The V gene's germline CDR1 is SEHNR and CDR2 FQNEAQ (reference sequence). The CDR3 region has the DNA TGTGCCAGCAGCTTAGGAAGAGGACAAGAGACCCAGTACTTC. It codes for CASSLGRGQETQYF.

The CDR3 coding sequence is TGCGCCAGCAGCCAAGATAGTGGGGGTCGGGAGTTCTTC. It is translated as CASSQDSGGREFF. The V and J genes are TRBV4-3 and TRBJ2-1; the D call may be TRBD1 or TRBD2 (5 bases each). The CDR3 sequence is 13 residues long. The ends were cut back, 0 bases at V and 14 bases at J, with 14 bases in the middle. Germline V gene data show CDR1 as LGHNA and CDR2 as YSLEER.

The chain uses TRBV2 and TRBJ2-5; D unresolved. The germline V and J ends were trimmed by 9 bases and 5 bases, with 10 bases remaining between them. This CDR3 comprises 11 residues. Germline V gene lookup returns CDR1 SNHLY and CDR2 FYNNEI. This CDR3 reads CASLGMETQYF. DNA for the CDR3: TGTGCCAGTTTGGGGATGGAGACCCAGTACTTC.

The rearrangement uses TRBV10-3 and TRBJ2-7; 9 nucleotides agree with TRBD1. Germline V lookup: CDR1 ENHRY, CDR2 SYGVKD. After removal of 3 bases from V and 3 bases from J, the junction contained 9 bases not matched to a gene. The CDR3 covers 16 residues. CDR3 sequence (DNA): TGTGCCATCAGTGACCCATCACGGGACAGGGTCTACGAGCAGTACTTC. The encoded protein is CAISDPSRDRVYEQYF.

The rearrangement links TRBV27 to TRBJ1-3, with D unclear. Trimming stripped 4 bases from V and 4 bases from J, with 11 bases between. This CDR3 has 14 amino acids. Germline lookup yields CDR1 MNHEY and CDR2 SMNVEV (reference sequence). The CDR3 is CASSSYPGGNTIYF. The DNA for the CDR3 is TGTGCCAGCAGTTCTTATCCGGGGGGAAACACCATATATTTT.

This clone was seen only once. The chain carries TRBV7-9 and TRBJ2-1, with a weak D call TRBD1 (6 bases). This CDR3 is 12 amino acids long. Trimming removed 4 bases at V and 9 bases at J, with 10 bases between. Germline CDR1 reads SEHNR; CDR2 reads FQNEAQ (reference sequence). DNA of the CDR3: TGTGCCAGCAGCTCGACAGGCGGTGAGCAGTTCTTC. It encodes CASSSTGGEQFF.

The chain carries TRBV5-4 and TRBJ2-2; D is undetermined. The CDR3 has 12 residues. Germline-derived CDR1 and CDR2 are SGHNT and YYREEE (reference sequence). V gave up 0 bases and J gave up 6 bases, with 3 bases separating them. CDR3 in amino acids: CASSLGSGELFF. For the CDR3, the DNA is TGTGCCAGCAGCTTGGGGTCCGGGGAGCTGTTTTTT.

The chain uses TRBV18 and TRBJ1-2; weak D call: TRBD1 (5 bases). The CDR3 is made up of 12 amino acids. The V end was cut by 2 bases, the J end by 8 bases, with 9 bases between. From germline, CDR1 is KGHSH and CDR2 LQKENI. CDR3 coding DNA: TGTGCCAGCTCACCAGGGGCGCGGGGCTACACCTTC. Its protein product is CASSPGARGYTF. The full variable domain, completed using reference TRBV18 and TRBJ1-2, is NAGVMQNPRHLVRRRGQEARLRCSPMKGHSHVYWYRQLPEEGLKFMVYLQKENIIDESGMPKERFSAEFPKEGPSILRIQQVVRGDSAAYFCASSPGARGYTFGSGTRLTVV.

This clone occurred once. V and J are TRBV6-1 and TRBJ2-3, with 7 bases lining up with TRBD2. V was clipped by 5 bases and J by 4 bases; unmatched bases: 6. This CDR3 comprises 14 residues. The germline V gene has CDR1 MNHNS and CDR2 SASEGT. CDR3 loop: CASSKRLAADTQYF. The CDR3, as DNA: TGTGCCAGCAGTAAAAGGCTAGCGGCAGATACGCAGTATTTT.

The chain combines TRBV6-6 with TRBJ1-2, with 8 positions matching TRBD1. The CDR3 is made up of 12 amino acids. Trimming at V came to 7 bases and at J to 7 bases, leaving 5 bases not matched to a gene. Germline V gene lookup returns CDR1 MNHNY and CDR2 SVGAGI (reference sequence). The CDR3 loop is CASTSDRVGYTF. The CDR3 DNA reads TGTGCCAGCACCTCGGACAGGGTTGGCTACACCTTC.

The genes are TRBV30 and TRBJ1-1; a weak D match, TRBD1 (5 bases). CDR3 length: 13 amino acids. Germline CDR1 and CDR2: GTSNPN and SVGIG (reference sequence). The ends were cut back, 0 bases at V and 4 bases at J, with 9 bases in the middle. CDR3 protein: CAWSVKGSTEAFF. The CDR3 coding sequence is TGTGCCTGGAGTGTTAAGGGGAGCACTGAAGCTTTCTTT.

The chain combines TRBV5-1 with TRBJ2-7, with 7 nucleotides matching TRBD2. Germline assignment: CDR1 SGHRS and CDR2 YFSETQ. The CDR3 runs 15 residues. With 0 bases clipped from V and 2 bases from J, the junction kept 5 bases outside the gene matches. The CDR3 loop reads CASSLVRGVAYEQYF. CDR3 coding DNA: TGCGCCAGCAGCTTGGTTCGGGGGGTTGCCTACGAGCAGTACTTC.

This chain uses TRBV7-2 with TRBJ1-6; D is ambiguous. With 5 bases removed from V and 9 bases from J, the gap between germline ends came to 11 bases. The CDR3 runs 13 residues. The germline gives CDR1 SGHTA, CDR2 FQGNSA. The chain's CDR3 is CASSPLEASPLHF. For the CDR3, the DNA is TGTGCCAGCAGCCCCCTTGAGGCTTCACCCCTCCACTTT.

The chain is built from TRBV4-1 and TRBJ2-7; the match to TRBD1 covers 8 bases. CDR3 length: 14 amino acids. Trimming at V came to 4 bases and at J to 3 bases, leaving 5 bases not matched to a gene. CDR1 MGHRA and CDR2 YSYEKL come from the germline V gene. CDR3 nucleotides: TGCGCCAGCAGCCCAGGGACAGGCGGCTACGAGCAGTACTTC. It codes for CASSPGTGGYEQYF.

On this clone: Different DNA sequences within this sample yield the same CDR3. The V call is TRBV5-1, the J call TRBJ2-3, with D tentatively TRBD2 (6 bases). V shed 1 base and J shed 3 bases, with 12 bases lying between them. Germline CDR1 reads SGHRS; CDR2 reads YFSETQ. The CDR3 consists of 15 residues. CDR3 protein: CASSLRGLGTDTQYF. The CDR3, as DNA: TGCGCCAGCAGCTTGAGGGGACTTGGGACAGATACGCAGTATTTT.

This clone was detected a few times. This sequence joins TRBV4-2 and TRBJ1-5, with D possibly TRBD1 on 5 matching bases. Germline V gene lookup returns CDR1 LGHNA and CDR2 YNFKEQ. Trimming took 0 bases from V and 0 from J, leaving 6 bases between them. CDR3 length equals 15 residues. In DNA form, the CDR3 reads TGTGCCAGCAGCCAAGACAGGGATAGCAATCAGCCCCAGCATTTT. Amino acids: CASSQDRDSNQPQHF.

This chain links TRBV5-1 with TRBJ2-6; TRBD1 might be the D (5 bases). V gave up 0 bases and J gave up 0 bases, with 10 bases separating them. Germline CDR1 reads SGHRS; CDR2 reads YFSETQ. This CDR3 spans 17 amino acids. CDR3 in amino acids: CASSLVQGSSGANVLTF. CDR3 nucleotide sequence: TGCGCCAGCAGCTTGGTGCAGGGAAGCTCTGGGGCCAACGTCCTGACTTTC.

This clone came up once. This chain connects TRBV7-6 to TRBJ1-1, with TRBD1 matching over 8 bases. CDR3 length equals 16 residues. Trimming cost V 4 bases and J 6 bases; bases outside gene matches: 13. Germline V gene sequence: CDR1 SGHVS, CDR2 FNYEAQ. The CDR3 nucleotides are TGTGCCAGCAGCTCCCCCGGACAGGGCGTTCTCGCTGAAGCTTTCTTT. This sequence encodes CASSSPGQGVLAEAFF.